This T cell receptor (beta chain) was recorded in a study of blood T cell repertoires in COVID-19. As for the study in general: The United States, Italy and Spain supplied acute and convalescent COVID-19 samples. Nucleic acid was either cDNA or gDNA, and it came from T cells, B-cell-depleted T cells, or PBMCs.

Trimming removed 7 bases at V and 7 bases at J, with 11 bases between. Per germline, CDR1 LNHDA and CDR2 SQIVND (reference sequence). This CDR3 has 12 amino acids. Method: immunoSEQ multiplex PCR; TCRdb's copy keeps in-frame clones and lacks some. The data show some 200,000 clones, over 60% seen once. The sample was peripheral blood. The clonotype originates from a woman aged 70-85 years with acute or convalescent COVID-19. This chain joins TRBV19 and TRBJ1-5; a weak D match, TRBD1 (5 bases). The CDR3 region is CASTRAGQPQHF. The CDR3 DNA reads TGTGCCAGTACCAGGGCGGGACAGCCCCAGCATTTT.